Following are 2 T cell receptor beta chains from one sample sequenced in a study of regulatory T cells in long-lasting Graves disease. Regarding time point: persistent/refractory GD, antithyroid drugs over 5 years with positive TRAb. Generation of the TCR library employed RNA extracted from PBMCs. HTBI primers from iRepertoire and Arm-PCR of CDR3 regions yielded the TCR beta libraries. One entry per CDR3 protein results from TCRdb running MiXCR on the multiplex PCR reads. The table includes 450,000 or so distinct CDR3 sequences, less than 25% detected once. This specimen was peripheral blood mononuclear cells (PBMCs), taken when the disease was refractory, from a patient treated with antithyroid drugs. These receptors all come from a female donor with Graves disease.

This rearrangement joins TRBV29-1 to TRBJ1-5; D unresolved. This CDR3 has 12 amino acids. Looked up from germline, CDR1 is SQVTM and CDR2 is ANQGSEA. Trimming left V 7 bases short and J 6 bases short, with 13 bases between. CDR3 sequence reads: CSASHPGQPQHF. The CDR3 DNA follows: TGCAGCGCCTCACACCCGGGTCAGCCCCAGCATTTT. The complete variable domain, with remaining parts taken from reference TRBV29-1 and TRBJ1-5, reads SAVISQKPSRDICQRGTSLTIQCQVDSQVTMMFWYRQQPGQSLTLIATANQGSEATYESGFVIDKFPISRPNLTFSTLTVSNMSPEDSSIYLCSASHPGQPQHFGDGTRLSIL.

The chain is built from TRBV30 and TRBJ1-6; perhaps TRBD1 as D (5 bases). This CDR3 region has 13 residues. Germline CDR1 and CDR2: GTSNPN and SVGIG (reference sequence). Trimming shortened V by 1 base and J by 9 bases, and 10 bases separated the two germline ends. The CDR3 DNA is TGTGCCTGGAGTGGGCAGGGAATTTCACCCCTCCACTTT. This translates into CAWSGQGISPLHF.